This T cell receptor (beta chain) was sequenced for a study of blood T cell repertoires in COVID-19 (TCRdb year 2020). About the full investigation: Samples covering the acute and convalescent phases of COVID-19 were provided by collaborators in the United States, Italy and Spain. The prospective study material was composed of cDNA or gDNA derived from T cells, B-cell-depleted T cells, or PBMCs. Subjects who had been exposed to COVID-19, were actively infected with it, or had recovered from it provided the deeply sampled blood TCRbeta repertoires that made up the dataset. The repertoires were released in a freely available public database intended as a resource for research on the immune response to SARS-CoV-2. Samples came from the ongoing ImmuneRACE study (first 160 participants) plus 1,254 subjects from 6 global collaborators. Sample metadata almost always included a de-identified subject ID, COVID-19 status, age in years and sex. Where available, HLA class I and class II types were obtained from metadata supplied by the sample provider rather than from assay-based typing. Broad study findings and their caveats: How much clinical and demographic metadata was included differed by source and by participant, and the metadata was provided uncurated.

Collaborating institutions collected whole blood in K2EDTA tubes following their own protocols. For TCRbeta analysis, collaborators shipped samples in one of three forms: frozen whole blood, isolated PBMCs, or DNA extracted from either of those sample types. A note on this clone: Its antigen is currently not known. Nothing much larger sits one base from this clone, and base qualities are not available.

The immunoSEQ Assay, a bias-controlled multiplex PCR, was used to amplify TCRbeta CDR3 regions from genomic DNA. The authors' pipeline ran thus. Within the assay, amplification of reference gene primers was used to estimate how many nucleated cells each sample contained. Sequence reads were collapsed and filtered to measure the absolute abundance of every unique TCRbeta CDR3 rearrangement. For each sample, productive Simpson clonality was calculated as the square root of Simpson's diversity index over productive rearrangements. Drawn from immuneACCESS, this table holds only the in-frame rearrangements with V and J called that TCRdb kept. Clones are partly lost; checked studies trace under half to an unresolved V gene and leave the rest unexplained. V and J calls and clone size are given by that table; D and trimming were obtained from the DNA. Recorded for this sample are a few hundred thousand clones; more than 75% of them occurred a single time. The biggest ten clones account for over 2% of the sample.

Sequencing was performed on peripheral blood. The source is a woman aged 45-60 years with acute or convalescent COVID-19.

The CDR3 protein sequence reads: CASRRLAGHYEQYF. The DNA sequence follows: TGTGCCAGCAGGAGACTAGCGGGGCACTACGAGCAGTACTTC. The chain is encoded by TRBV28 joined to TRBJ2-7, and 11 junctional nucleotides match TRBD2. Its CDR3 holds 14 amino acids, cysteine through phenylalanine. Only the CDR3 region is kept as DNA, spanning 42 bases read in frame from base 1. The germline V gene provides CDR1 MDHEN and CDR2 SYDVKM. The junction shows trimming of 6 bases on V and 3 bases on J, and the gene matches do not reach 4 bases of it.